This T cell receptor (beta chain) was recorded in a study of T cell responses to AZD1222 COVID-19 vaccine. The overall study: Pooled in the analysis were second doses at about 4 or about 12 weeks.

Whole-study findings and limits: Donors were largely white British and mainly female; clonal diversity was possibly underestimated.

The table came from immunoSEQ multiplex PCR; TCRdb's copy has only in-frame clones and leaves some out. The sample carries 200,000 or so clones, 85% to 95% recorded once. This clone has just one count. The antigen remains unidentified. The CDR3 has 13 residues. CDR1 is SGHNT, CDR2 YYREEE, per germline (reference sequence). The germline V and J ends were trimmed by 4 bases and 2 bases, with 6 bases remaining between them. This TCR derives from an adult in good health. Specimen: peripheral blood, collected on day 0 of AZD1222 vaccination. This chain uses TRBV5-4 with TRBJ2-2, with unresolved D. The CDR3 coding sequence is TGTGCCAGCAGCCTCTATAACACCGGGGAGCTGTTTTTT. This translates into CASSLYNTGELFF. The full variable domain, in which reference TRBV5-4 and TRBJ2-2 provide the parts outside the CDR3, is ETGVTQSPTHLIKTRGQQVTLRCSSQSGHNTVSWYQQALGQGPQFIFQYYREEENGRGNFPPRFSGLQFPNYSSELNVNALELDDSALYLCASSLYNTGELFFGEGSRLTVL.